This record concerns one TCR beta chain sequence. This sample is drawn from a study of blood T cell repertoires in COVID-19. As for the study in general: The study drew acute and convalescent COVID-19 samples from the United States, Italy and Spain. T cells, B-cell-depleted T cells, or PBMCs provided the cDNA or gDNA that served as material.

Original processing methods: Nucleated cell number was recorded as an estimate derived from reference gene primer amplification. Assay: immunoSEQ multiplex PCR; the TCRdb copy retains only in-frame clones and omits some. The V and J calls and clone size were taken over from that table, and D and trimming were inferred from the DNA. The data contain tens of thousands of clones, roughly nine tenths of them singletons. This TCR was sampled from a man aged 60 to 75 with active or convalescent COVID-19. Input material: peripheral blood.

CDR3 bases: TGTGCCAGCAGTTTTAGAACGCAAGCTTTCTTT. This encodes CASSFRTQAFF. The rearrangement uses TRBV28 and TRBJ1-1; D is uncertain. This CDR3 contains 11 residues. Germline V gene sequence: CDR1 MDHEN, CDR2 SYDVKM. Trimming shortened V by 3 bases and J by 9 bases, and 8 bases separated the two germline ends.